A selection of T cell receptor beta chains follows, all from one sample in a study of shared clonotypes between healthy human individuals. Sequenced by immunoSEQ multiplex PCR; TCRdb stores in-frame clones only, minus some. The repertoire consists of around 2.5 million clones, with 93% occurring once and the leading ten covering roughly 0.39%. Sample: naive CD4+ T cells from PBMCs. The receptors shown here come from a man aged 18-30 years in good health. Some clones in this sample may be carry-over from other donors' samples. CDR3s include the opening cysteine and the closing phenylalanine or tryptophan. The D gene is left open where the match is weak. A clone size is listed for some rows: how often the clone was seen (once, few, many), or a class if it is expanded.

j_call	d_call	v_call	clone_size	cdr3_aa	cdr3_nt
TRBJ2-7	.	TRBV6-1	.	CASSEGRAYEQYF	TGTGCCAGCAGTGAGGGCAGGGCCTACGAGCAGTACTTC
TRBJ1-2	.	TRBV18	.	CASSSGIRNGYTF	TGTGCCAGCTCCTCGGGCATCCGGAATGGCTACACCTTC
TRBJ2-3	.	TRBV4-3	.	CASSQDAGADTQYF	TGCGCCAGCAGCCAAGATGCCGGTGCAGATACGCAGTATTTT
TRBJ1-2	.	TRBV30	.	CAWSVTQGRNDDYGYTF	TGTGCCTGGAGTGTAACACAGGGCAGAAATGACGACTATGGCTACACCTTC
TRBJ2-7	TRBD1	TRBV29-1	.	CSALLRQGAHEQYF	TGCAGCGCCCTCCTCAGACAGGGGGCTCACGAGCAGTACTTC
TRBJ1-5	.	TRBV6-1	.	CASRGSYSNQPQHF	TGTGCCAGCCGAGGCAGCTATAGCAATCAGCCCCAGCATTTT
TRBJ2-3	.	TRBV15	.	CATSSDTGTDTQYF	TGTGCCACCAGCAGTGACACAGGGACAGATACGCAGTATTTT
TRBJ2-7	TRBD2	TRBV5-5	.	CASSLAGGATYEQYF	TGTGCCAGCAGCTTGGCGGGAGGCGCTACCTACGAGCAGTACTTC
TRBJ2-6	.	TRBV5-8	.	CATRKRAGANVLTF	TGTGCCACCCGAAAGAGGGCCGGGGCCAACGTCCTGACTTTC
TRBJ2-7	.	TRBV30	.	CASDSTAYEQYF	TGTGCCTCGGACTCGACGGCCTACGAGCAGTACTTC
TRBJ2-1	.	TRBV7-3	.	CASSPRLGSEQFF	TGTGCCAGCAGCCCCCGACTAGGATCTGAGCAGTTCTTC
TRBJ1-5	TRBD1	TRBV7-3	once	CASSSTGSGQPQHF	TGTGCCAGCAGCTCGACAGGGTCTGGTCAGCCCCAGCATTTT
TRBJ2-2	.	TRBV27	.	CASSLVQGWLGGELFF	TGTGCCAGCAGTTTGGTGCAGGGGTGGCTCGGCGGGGAGCTGTTTTTT
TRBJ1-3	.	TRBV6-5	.	CASSYGPRGGNTIYF	TGTGCCAGCAGTTACGGTCCCCGCGGCGGAAACACCATATATTTT
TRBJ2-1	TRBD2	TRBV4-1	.	CASSLQREEFYEQFF	TGCGCCAGCAGCTTACAGCGGGAGGAATTCTATGAGCAGTTCTTC
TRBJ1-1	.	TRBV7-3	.	CASSLVEGTEAFF	TGTGCCAGCAGCTTAGTGGAGGGGACTGAAGCTTTCTTT
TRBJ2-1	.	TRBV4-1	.	CASSQQGLVDNEQFF	TGCGCCAGCAGCCAACAGGGGTTGGTCGACAATGAGCAGTTCTTC
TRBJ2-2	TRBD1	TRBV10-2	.	CASRDGTVNTGELFF	TGCGCCAGCAGGGACGGGACAGTGAACACCGGGGAGCTGTTTTTT
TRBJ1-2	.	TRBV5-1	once	CASSLGGTDYGYTF	TGCGCCAGCAGCTTGGGAGGGACGGACTATGGCTACACCTTC
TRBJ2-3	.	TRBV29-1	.	CSVEANGDTQYF	TGCAGCGTTGAGGCCAACGGAGATACGCAGTATTTT
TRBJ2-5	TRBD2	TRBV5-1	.	CASSLTSSLAASLIAETQYF	TGCGCCAGCAGCTTGACCTCGTCACTAGCGGCCTCTCTCATTGCGGAGACCCAGTACTTC
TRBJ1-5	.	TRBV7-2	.	CASSLIRSNQPQHF	TGTGCCAGCAGCTTGATCAGAAGCAATCAGCCCCAGCATTTT
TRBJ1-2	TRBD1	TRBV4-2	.	CASSQDLTGGNYGYTF	TGTGCCAGCAGCCAAGATCTCACAGGGGGCAACTATGGCTACACCTTC
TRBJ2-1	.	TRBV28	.	CASSLFGLTNEQFF	TGTGCCAGCAGTTTATTCGGCCTGACCAATGAGCAGTTCTTC
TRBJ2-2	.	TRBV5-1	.	CASSLAVRSNTGELFF	TGCGCCAGCAGCTTGGCCGTGCGGAGCAACACCGGGGAGCTGTTTTTT
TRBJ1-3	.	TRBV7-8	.	CASSTPGLEGYF	TGTGCCAGCAGTACGCCGGGCCTGGAAGGATATTTT
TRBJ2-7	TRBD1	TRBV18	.	CASSPGQGNEQYF	TGTGCCAGCTCACCGGGACAGGGGAATGAGCAGTACTTC
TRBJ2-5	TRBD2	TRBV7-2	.	CASSLDGGRGETQYF	TGTGCCAGCAGCTTAGACGGGGGGAGAGGAGAGACCCAGTACTTC
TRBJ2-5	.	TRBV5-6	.	CASSLIEAKETQYF	TGTGCCAGCAGCTTGATCGAGGCCAAAGAGACCCAGTACTTC
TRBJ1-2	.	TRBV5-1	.	CASSLVSFYGYTF	TGCGCCAGCAGCTTGGTGTCATTTTATGGCTACACCTTC
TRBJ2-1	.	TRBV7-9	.	CASSFSRLNEQFF	TGTGCCAGCAGCTTTTCTAGATTAAATGAGCAGTTCTTC
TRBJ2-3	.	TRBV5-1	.	CASSVGQYTDTQYF	TGCGCCAGCAGCGTTGGACAGTACACAGATACGCAGTATTTT
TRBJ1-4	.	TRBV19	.	CASSHNRGSTNEKLFF	TGTGCCAGTAGCCACAACCGGGGTTCAACTAATGAAAAACTGTTTTTT
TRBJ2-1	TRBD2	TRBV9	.	CASSVVPLAGVAGSGEQFF	TGTGCCAGCAGCGTAGTCCCTCTAGCGGGAGTTGCGGGGTCAGGTGAGCAGTTCTTC
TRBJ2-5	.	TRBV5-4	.	CASSPRSGETQYF	TGTGCCAGCAGCCCTCGGAGCGGAGAGACCCAGTACTTC
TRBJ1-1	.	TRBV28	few	CAHGRVNTEAFF	TGTGCCCACGGGAGGGTGAACACTGAAGCTTTCTTT
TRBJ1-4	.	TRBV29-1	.	CSVEVSGVEKLFF	TGCAGCGTTGAAGTTTCGGGGGTTGAAAAACTGTTTTTT
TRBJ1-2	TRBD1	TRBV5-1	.	CASSLAQGVEGYTF	TGCGCCAGCAGCTTGGCACAGGGGGTCGAAGGCTACACCTTC
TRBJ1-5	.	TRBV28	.	CASNQWGNQPQHF	TGTGCCAGCAACCAGTGGGGCAATCAGCCCCAGCATTTT
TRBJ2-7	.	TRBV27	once	CASSLGVAYEQYF	TGTGCCAGCAGTTTGGGGGTAGCCTACGAGCAGTACTTC
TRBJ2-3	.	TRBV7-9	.	CASTSGYTDTQYF	TGTGCCAGCACCTCAGGGTACACAGATACGCAGTATTTT
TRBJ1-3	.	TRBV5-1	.	CASSLSAGNTIYF	TGCGCCAGCAGCTTATCGGCTGGAAACACCATATATTTT
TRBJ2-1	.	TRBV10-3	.	CAISERGRTSSYNEQFF	TGTGCCATCAGTGAGCGGGGACGTACGAGCTCCTACAATGAGCAGTTCTTC
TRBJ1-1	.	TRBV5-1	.	CASSLDPQRMNTEAFF	TGCGCCAGCAGCTTGGATCCCCAGCGAATGAACACTGAAGCTTTCTTT
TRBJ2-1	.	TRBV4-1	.	CASSQAPVGVYPNEQFF	TGCGCCAGCAGCCAAGCACCGGTGGGGGTTTACCCCAATGAGCAGTTCTTC